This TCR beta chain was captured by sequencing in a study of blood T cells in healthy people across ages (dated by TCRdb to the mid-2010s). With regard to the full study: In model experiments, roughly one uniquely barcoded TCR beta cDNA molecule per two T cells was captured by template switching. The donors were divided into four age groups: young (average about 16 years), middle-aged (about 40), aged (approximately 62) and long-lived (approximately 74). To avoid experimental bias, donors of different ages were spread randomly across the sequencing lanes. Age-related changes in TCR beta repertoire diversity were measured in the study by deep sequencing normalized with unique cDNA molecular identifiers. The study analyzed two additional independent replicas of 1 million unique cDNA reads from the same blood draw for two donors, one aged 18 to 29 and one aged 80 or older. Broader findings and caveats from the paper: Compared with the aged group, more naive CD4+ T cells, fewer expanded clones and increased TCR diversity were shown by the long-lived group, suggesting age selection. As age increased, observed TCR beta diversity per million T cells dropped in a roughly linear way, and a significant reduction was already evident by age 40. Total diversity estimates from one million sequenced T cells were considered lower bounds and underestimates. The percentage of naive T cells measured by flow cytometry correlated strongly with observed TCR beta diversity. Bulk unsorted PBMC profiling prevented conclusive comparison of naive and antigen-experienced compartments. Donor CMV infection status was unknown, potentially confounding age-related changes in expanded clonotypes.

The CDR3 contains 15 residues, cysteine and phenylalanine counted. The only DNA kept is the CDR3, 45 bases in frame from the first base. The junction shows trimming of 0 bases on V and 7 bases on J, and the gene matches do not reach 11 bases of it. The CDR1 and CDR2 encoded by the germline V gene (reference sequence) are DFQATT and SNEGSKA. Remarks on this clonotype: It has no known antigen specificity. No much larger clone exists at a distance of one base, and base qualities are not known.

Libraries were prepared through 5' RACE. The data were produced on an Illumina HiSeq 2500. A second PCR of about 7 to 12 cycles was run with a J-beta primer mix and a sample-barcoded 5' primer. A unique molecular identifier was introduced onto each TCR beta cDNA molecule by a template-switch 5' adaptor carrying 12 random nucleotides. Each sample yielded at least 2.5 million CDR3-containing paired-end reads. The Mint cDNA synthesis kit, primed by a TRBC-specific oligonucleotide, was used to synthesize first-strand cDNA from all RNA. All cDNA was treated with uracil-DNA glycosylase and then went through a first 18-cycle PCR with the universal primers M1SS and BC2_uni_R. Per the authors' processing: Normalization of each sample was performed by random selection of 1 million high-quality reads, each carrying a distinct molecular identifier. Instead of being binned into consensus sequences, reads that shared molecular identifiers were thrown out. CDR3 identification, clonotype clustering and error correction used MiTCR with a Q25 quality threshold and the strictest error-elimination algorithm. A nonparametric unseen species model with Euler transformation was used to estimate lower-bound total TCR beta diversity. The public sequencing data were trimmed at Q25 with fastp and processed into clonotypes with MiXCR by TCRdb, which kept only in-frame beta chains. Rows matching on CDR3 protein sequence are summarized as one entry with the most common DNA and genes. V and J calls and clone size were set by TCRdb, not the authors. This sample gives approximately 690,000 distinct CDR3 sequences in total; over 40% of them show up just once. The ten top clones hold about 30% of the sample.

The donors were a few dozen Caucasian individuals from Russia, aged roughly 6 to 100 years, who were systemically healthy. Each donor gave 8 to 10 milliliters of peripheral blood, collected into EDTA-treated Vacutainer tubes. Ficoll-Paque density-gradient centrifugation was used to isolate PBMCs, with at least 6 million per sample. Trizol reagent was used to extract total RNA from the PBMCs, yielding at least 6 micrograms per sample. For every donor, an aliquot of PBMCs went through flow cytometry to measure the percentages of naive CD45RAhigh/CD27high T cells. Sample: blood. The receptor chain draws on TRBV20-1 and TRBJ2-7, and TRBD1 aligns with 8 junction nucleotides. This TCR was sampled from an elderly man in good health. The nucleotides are TGCAGTGCTAGAGATCAAAAGACAGGGGTGGGAGAGCAGTACTTC. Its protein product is CSARDQKTGVGEQYF.